This record looks at one T cell receptor (beta chain) sequence and its context. The antigen is unknown. This entry belongs to a study of T cell responses to AZD1222 COVID-19 vaccine. The study's findings and limits: Females outnumbered males among donors, who were mostly white British; clonal diversity was possibly underestimated. Increases in Spike-specific TCR breadth and depth were seen after two AZD1222 doses. Seropositivity was recorded at baseline in only six AZD1222 recipients. Regions 160-218 and 743-854 dominated among vaccine-associated CD4 TCRs spanning spike.

The germline V and J ends were trimmed by 0 bases and 3 bases, with 7 bases remaining between them. CDR1 is KGHSH and CDR2 is LQKENI in the germline V gene. This CDR3 contains 14 residues. The table came from immunoSEQ multiplex PCR; TCRdb's copy has only in-frame clones and leaves some out. In the table there are 100,000 to 150,000 clones, about 92% of which are singletons. This chain links TRBV18 with TRBJ2-3; possible D gene TRBD1, 5 bases. This clonotype originated in an adult in good health. The source material was peripheral blood, sampled on day 0 of MenACWY control vaccination. CDR3 bases: TGTGCCAGCTCACCACCAGGGGTGACAGATACGCAGTATTTT. Its protein is CASSPPGVTDTQYF.